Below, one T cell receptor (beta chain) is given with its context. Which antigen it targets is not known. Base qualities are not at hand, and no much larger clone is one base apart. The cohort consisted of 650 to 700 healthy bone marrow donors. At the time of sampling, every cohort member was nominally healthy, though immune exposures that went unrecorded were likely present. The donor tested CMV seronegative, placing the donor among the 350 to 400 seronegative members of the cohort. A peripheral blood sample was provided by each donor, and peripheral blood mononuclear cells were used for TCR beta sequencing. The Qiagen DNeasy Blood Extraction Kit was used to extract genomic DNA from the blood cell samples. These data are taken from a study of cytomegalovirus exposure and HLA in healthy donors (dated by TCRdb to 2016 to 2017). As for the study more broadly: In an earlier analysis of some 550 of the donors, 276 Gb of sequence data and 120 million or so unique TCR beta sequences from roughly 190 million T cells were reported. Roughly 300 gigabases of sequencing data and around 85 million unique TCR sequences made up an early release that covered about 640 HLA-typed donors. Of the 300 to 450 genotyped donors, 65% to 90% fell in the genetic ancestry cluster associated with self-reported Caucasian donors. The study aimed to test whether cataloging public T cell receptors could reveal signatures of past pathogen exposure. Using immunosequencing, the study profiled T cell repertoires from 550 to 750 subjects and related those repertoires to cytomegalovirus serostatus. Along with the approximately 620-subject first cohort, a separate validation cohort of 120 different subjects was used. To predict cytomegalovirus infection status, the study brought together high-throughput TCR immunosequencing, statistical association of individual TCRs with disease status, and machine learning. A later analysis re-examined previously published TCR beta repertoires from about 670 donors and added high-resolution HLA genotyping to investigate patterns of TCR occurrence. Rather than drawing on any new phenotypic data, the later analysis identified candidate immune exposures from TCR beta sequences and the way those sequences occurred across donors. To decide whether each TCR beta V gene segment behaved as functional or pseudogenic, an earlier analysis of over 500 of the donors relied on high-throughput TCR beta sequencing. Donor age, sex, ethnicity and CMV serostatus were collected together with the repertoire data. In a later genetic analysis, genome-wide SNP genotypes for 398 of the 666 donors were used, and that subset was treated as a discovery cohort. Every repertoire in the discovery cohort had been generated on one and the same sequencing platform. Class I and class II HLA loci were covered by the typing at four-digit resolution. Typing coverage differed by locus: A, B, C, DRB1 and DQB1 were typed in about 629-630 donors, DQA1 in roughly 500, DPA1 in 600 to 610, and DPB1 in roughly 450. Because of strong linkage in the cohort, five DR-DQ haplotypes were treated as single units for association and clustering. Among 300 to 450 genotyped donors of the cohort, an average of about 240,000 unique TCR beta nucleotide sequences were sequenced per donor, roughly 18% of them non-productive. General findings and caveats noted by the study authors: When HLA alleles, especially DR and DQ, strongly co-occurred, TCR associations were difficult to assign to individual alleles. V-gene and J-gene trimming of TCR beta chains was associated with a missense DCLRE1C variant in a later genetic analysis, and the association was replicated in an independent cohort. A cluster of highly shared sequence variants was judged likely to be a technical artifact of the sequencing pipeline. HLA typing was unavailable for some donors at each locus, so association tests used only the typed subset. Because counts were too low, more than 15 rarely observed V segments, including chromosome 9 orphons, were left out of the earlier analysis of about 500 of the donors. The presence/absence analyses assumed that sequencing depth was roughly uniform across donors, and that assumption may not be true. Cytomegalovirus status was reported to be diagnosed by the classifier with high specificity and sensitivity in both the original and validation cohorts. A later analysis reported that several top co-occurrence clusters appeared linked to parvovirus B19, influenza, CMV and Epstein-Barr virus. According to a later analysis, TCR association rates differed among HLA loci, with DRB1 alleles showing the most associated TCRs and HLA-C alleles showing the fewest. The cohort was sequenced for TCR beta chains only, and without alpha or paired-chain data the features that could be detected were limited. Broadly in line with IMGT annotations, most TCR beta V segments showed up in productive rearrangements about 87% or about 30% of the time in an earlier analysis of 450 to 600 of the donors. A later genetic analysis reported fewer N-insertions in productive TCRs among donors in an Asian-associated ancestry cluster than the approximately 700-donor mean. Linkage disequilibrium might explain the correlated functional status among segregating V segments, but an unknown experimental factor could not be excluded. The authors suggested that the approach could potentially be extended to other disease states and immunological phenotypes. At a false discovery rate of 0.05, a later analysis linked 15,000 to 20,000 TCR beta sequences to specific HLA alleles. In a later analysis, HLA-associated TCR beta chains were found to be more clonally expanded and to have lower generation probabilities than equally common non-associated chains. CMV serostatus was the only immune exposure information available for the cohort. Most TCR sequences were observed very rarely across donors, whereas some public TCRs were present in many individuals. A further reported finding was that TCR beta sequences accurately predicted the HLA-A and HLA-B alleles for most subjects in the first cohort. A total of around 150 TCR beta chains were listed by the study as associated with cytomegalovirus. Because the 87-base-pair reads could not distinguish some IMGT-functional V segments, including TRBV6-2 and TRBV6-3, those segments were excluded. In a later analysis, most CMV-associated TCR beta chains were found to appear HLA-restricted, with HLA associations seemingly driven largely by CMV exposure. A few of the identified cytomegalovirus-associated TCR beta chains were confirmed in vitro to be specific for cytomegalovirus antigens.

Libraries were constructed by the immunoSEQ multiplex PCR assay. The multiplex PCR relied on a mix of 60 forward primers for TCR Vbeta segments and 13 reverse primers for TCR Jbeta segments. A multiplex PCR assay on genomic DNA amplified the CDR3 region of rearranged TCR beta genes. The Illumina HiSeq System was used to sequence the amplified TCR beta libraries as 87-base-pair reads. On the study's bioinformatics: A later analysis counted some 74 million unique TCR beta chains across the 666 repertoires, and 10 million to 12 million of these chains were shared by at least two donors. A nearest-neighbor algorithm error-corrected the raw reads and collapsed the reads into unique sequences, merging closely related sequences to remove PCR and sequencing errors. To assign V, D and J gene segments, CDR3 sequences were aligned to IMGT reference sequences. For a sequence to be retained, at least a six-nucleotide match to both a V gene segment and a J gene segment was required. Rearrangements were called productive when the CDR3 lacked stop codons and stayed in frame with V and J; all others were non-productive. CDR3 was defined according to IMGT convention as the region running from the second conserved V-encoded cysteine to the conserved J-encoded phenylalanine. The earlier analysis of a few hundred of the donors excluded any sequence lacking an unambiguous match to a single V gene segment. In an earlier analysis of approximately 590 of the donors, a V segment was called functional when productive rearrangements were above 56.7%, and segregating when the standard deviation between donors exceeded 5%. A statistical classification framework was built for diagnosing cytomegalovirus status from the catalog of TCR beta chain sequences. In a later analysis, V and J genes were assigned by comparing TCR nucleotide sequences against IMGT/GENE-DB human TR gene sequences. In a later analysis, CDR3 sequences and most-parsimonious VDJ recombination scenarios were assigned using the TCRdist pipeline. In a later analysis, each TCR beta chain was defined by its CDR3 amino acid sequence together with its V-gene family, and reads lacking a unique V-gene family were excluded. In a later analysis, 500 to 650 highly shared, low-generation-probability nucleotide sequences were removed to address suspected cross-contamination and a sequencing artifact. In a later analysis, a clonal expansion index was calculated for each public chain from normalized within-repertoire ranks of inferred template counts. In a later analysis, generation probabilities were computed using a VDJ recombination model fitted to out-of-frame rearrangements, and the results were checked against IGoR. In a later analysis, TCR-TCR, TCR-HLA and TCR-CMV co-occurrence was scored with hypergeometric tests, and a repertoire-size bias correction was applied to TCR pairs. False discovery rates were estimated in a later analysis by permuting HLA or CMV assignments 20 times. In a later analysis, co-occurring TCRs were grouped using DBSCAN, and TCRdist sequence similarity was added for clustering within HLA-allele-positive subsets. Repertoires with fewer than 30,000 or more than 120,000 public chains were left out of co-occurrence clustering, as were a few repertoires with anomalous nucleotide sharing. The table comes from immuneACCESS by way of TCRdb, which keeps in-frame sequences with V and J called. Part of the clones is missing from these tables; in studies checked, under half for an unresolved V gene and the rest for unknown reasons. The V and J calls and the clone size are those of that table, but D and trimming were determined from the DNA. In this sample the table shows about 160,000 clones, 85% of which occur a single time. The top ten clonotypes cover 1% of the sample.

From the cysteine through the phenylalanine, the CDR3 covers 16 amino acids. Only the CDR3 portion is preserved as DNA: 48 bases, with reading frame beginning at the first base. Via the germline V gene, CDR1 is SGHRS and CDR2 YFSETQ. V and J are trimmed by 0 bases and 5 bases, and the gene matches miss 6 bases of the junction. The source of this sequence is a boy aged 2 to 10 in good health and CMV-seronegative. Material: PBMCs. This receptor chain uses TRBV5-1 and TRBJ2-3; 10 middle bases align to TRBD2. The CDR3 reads CASSLATSGEVDTQYF. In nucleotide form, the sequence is TGCGCCAGCAGCTTGGCTACTAGCGGGGAGGTAGATACGCAGTATTTT.